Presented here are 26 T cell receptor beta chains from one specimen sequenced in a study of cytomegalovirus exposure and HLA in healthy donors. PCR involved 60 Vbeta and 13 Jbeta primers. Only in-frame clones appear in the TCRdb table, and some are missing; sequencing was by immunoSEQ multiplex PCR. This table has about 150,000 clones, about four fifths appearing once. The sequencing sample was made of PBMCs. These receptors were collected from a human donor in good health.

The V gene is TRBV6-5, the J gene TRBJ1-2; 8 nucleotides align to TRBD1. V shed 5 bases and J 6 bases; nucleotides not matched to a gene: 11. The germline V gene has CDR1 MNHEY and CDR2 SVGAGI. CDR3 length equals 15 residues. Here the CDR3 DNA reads TGTGCCAGCAGTGCACCTTCCAGGGGGCTCGATGGCTACACCTTC. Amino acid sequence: CASSAPSRGLDGYTF.

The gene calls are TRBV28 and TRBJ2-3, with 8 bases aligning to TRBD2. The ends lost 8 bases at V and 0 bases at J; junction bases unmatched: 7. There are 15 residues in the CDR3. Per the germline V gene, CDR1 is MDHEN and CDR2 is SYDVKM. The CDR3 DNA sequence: TGTGCCAGCTCCGGGAGGGGGACTAGCACAGATACGCAGTATTTT. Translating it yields CASSGRGTSTDTQYF.

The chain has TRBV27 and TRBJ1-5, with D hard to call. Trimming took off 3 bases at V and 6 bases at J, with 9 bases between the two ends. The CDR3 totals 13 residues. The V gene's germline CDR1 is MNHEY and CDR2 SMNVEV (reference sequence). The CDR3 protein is CASSFGVSQPQHF. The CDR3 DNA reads TGTGCCAGCAGTTTTGGAGTAAGTCAGCCCCAGCATTTT.

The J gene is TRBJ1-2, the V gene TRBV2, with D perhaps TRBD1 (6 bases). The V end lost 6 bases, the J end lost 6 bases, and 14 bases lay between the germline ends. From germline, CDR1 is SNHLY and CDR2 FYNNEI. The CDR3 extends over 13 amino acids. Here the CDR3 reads CASRAQGMDGYTF. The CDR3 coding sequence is TGTGCCAGCAGGGCACAGGGTATGGATGGCTACACCTTC.

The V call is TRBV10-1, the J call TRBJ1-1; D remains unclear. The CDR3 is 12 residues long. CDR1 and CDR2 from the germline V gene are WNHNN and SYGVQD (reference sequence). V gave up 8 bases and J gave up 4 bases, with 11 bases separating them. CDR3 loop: CASQDEGTEAFF. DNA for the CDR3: TGCGCCAGCCAAGATGAGGGCACTGAAGCTTTCTTT.

The CDR3 coding sequence is TGTGCCTGGAGACAGGGTAAAGAGCAGTTCTTC. Protein: CAWRQGKEQFF. The rearrangement uses TRBV30 and TRBJ2-1, with a tentative D call TRBD1 (6 bases). The germline V and J ends were trimmed by 3 bases and 10 bases, with 10 bases remaining between them. Germline V gene sequence: CDR1 GTSNPN, CDR2 SVGIG (reference sequence). The CDR3 runs 11 residues.

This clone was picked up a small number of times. CDR3 sequence: CASSQHIKGMANTGELFF. CDR3 nucleotides: TGTGCCAGCAGCCAACATATAAAGGGGATGGCCAACACCGGGGAGCTGTTTTTT. The chain is built from TRBV4-2 and TRBJ2-2; maybe TRBD1 (5 bases). Per germline, CDR1 LGHNA and CDR2 YNFKEQ. The CDR3 extends over 18 amino acids. V lost 2 bases, J lost 2 bases, and 18 bases lay in between.

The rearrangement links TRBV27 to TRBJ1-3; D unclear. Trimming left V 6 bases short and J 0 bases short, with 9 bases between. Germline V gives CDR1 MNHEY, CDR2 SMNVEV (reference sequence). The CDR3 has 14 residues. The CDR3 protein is CASSSTYSGNTIYF. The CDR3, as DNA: TGTGCCAGCAGCTCAACTTACTCTGGAAACACCATATATTTT.

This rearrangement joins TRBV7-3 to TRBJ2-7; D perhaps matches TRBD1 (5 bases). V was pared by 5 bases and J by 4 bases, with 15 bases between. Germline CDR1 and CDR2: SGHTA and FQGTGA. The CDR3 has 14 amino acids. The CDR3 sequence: CASSPGSGPYEQYF. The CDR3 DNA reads TGTGCCAGCAGCCCTGGGTCAGGGCCATACGAGCAGTACTTC.

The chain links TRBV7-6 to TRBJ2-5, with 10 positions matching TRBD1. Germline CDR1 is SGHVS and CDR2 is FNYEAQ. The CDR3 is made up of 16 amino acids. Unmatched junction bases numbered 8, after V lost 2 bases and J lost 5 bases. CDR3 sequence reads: CASSLHGTGAGETQYF. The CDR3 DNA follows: TGTGCCAGCAGCTTACATGGGACAGGGGCGGGGGAGACCCAGTACTTC.

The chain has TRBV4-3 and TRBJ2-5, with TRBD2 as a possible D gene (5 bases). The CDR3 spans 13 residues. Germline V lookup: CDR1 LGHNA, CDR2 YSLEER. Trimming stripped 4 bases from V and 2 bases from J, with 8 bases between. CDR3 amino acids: CASSLRLQETQYF. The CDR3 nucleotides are TGCGCCAGCAGCCTAAGACTACAAGAGACCCAGTACTTC.

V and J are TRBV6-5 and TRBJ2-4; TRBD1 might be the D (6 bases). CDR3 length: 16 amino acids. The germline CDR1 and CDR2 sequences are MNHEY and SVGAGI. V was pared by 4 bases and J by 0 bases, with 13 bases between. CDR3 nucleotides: TGTGCCAGCAGTTCAAGACAGGAAGTAGCCAAAAACATTCAGTACTTC. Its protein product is CASSSRQEVAKNIQYF.

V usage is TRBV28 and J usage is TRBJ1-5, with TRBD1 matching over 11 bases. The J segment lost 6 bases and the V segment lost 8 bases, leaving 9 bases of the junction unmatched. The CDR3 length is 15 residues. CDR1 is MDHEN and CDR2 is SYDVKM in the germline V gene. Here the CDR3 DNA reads TGTGCCAGCTCCTTTAGGGACAGGGGGGTTCAGCCCCAGCATTTT. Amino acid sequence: CASSFRDRGVQPQHF.

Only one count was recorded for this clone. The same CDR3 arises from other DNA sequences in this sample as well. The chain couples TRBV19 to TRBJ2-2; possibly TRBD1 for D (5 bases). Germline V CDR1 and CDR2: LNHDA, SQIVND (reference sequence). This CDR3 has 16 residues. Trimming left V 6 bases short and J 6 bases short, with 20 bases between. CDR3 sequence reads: CASRKSGRASPGELFF. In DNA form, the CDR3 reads TGTGCCAGTAGGAAATCCGGCAGGGCAAGCCCCGGGGAGCTGTTTTTT.

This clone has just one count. In nucleotides, the CDR3 is TGTGCCAGCAGTACCGACAGGTCTTATGAGCAGTTCTTC. This encodes CASSTDRSYEQFF. The chain carries TRBV6-6 and TRBJ2-1; possibly TRBD1 for D (6 bases). V was clipped by 5 bases and J by 8 bases, with 13 bases between them. Germline loops: CDR1 MNHNY, CDR2 SVGAGI (reference sequence). The CDR3 is 13 amino acids.

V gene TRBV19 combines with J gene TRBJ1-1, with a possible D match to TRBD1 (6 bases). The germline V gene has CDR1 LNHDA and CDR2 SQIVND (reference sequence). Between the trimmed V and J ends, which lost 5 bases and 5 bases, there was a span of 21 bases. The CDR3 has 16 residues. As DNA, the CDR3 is TGTGCCAGTAGTCCCAGAGTGAGGGGGAGTTATACTGAAGCTTTCTTT. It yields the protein CASSPRVRGSYTEAFF. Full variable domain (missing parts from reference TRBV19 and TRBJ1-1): DGGITQSPKYLFRKEGQNVTLSCEQNLNHDAMYWYRQDPGQGLRLIYYSQIVNDFQKGDIAEGYSVSREKKESFPLTVTSAQKNPTAFYLCASSPRVRGSYTEAFFGQGTRLTVV.

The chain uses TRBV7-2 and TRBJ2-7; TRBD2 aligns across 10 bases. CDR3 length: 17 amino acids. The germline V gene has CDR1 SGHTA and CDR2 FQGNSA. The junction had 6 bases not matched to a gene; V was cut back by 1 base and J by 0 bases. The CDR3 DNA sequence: TGTGCCAGCAGCTTAGGTCTAGCGGGGGATTTCTCCTACGAGCAGTACTTC. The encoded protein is CASSLGLAGDFSYEQYF.

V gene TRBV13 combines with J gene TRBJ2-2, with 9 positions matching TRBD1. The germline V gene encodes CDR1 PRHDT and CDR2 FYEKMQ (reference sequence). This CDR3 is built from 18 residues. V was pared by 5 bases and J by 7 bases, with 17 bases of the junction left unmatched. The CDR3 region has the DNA TGTGCCAGCAGCGCAACCGGGACAGGGTCGATTAGAGGCGGGGAGCTGTTTTTT. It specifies CASSATGTGSIRGGELFF.

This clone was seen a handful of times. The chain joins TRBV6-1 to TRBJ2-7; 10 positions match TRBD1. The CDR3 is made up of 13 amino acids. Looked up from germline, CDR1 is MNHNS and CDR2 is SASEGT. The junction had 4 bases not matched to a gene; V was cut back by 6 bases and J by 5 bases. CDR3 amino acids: CASSRDRGDEQYF. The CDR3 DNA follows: TGTGCCAGCAGCCGGGACAGGGGTGACGAGCAGTACTTC.

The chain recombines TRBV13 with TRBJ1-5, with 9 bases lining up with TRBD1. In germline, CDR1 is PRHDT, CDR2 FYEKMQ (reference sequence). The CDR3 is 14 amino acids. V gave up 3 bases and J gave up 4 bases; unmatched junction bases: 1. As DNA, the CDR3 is TGTGCCAGCAGCTTTGGACAGGGGAATCAGCCCCAGCATTTT. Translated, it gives CASSFGQGNQPQHF. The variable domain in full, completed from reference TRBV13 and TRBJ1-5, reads AAGVIQSPRHLIKEKRETATLKCYPIPRHDTVYWYQQGPGQDPQFLISFYEKMQSDKGSIPDRFSAQQFSDYHSELNMSSLELGDSALYFCASSFGQGNQPQHFGDGTRLSIL.

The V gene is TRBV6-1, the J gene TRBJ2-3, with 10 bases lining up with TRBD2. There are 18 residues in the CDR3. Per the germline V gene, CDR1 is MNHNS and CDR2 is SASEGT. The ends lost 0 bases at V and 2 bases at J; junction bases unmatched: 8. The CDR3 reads CASSEAGSSGSLTDTQYF. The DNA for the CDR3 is TGTGCCAGCAGTGAAGCTGGATCTAGCGGGAGTCTCACAGATACGCAGTATTTT.

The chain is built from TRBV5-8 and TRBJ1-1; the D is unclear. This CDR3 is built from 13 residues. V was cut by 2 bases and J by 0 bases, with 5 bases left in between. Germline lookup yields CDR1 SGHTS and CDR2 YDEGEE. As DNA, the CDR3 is TGTGCCAGCAGCTTACAGATGAACACTGAAGCTTTCTTT. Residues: CASSLQMNTEAFF.

The DNA of the CDR3 is TGTGCCAGCAGCTCATTCTACAGGGAAACCTATGGCTACACCTTC. It encodes CASSSFYRETYGYTF. The chain links TRBV7-8 to TRBJ1-2, with D perhaps TRBD1 (6 bases). V gave up 4 bases and J gave up 4 bases, with 16 bases separating them. The CDR3 consists of 15 residues. Germline V gene sequence: CDR1 SGHVS, CDR2 FQNEAQ.

CDR3 bases: TGTGCCAGCAGCCAAGAACAGGGGGCTCCCACTGAAGCTTTCTTT. This gives the protein CASSQEQGAPTEAFF. The V gene is TRBV4-2, the J gene TRBJ1-1, with 9 bases that match TRBD1. The germline V gene has CDR1 LGHNA and CDR2 YNFKEQ. With 0 bases clipped from V and 4 bases from J, the junction kept 3 bases outside the gene matches. The CDR3 has 15 amino acids.

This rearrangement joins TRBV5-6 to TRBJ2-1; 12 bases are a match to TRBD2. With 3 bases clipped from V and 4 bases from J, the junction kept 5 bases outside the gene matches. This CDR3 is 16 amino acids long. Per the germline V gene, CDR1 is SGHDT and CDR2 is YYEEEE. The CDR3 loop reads CASSWPTSGSYNEQFF. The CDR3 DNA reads TGTGCCAGCAGCTGGCCGACTAGCGGGAGTTACAATGAGCAGTTCTTC.

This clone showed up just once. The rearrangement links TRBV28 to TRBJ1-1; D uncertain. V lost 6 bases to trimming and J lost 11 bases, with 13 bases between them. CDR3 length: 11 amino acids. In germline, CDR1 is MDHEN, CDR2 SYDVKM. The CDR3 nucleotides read TGTGCCAGCAGCTCATCTATGGAGGCTTTCTTT. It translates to CASSSSMEAFF.